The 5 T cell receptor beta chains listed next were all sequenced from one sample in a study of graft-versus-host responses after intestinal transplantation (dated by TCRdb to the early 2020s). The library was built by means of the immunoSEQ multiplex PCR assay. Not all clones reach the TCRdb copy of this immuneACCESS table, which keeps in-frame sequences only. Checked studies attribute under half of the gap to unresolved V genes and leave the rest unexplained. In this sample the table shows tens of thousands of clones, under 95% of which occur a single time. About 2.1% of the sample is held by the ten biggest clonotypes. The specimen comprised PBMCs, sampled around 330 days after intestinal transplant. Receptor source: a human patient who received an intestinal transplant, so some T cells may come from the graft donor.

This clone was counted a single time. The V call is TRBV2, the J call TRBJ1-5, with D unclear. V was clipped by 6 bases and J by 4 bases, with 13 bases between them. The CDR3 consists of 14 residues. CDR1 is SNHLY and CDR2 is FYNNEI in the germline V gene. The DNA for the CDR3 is TGTGCCAGCAGAGCCTTAACGGAGAATCAGCCCCAGCATTTT. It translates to CASRALTENQPQHF.

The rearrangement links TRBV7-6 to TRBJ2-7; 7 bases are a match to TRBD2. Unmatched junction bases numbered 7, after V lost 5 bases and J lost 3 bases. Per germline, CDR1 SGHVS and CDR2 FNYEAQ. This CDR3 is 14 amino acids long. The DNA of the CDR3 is TGTGCCAGCAGCCTTCTAGCGGCAAACTACGAGCAGTACTTC. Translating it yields CASSLLAANYEQYF.

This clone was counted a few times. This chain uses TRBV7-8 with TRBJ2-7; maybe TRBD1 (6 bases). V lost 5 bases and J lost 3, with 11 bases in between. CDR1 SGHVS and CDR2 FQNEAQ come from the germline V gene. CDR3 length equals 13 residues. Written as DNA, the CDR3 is TGTGCCAGCAGCGCCCGGACAGACTACGAGCAGTACTTC. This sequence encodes CASSARTDYEQYF.

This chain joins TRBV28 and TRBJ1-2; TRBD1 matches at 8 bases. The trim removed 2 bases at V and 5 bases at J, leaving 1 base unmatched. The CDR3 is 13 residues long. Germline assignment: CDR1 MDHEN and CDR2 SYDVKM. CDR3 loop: CASSLQGAYGYTF. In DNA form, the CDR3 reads TGTGCCAGCAGTTTACAGGGGGCGTATGGCTACACCTTC.

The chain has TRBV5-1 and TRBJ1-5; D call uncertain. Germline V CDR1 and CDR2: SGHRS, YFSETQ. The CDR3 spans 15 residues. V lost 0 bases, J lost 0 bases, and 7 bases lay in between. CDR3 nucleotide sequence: TGCGCCAGCAGCTTGGGGCCATATAGCAATCAGCCCCAGCATTTT. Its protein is CASSLGPYSNQPQHF.